The T cell receptor (beta chain) described here comes from a study of T cell responses to AZD1222 COVID-19 vaccine. About the research overall: Second-dose groups at about 4 or about 12 weeks were pooled. Study outcomes and limitations: Vaccination with two AZD1222 doses was followed by a rise in Spike-specific TCR breadth and depth.

With respect to this clone: Antigen unknown.

Only in-frame clones appear in the TCRdb table, and some are missing; sequencing was by immunoSEQ multiplex PCR. In the table there are around 110,000 clones, almost 90% of which are singletons. Sample: peripheral blood, taken on day 0 of AZD1222 vaccination. The receptor was isolated from an adult in good health.

The CDR3 DNA is TGTGCCAGTAGTATGGCAGATAGCGGGAGCTCCTACAATGAGCAGTTCTTC. This gives the protein CASSMADSGSSYNEQFF. This chain connects TRBV19 to TRBJ2-1; TRBD2 agrees at 9 bases. Germline assignment: CDR1 LNHDA and CDR2 SQIVND (reference sequence). V was pared by 3 bases and J by 0 bases, with 6 bases of the junction left unmatched. The CDR3 totals 17 residues.